The 25 T cell receptor beta chains below were found in one sample sequenced in a study of cytotoxic CD8 clonotypes in ibrutinib-treated CLL. Method: immunoSEQ multiplex PCR; TCRdb's copy keeps in-frame clones and lacks some. The table records over 45,000 clones, 54% of them present only once. Sequenced material: PBMCs, taken at disease progression, from a patient treated with ibrutinib. The origin of the receptors is a human donor with chronic lymphocytic leukemia.

The rearrangement uses TRBV7-2 and TRBJ1-4, with 8 bases matching TRBD1. The CDR3 runs to 15 residues. V was clipped by 1 base and J by 10 bases; unmatched bases: 8. Germline V lookup: CDR1 SGHTA, CDR2 FQGNSA. The CDR3 reads CASSLGGTGFGKLFF. The DNA of the CDR3 is TGTGCCAGCAGCTTAGGCGGGACAGGTTTTGGAAAACTGTTTTTT.

Details on this clone: Only one base separates this from a far larger clonotype, so it likely reflects a read error. V and J are TRBV6-5 and TRBJ2-7; 8 nucleotides align to TRBD1. CDR3 length: 13 residues. Germline trimming cut 6 bases from V and 2 bases from J; bases unmatched to any gene: 3. Germline V lookup: CDR1 MNHEY, CDR2 SVGAGI. CDR3 DNA: TGTGCCAGCAGCTGGGACAGGACCTACGAGCAGTACTTC. Translating gives CASSWDRTYEQYF.

CDR3 region: CASSQTQGGRTEAFF. The CDR3 DNA reads TGTGCCAGCAGTCAAACACAGGGCGGGAGGACTGAAGCTTTCTTT. The rearrangement joins TRBV6-5 to TRBJ1-1, with D possibly TRBD1 on 6 matching bases. CDR1 and CDR2 (germline): MNHEY, SVGAGI. The V and J ends lost 5 bases and 5 bases respectively, with 18 bases between them. This CDR3 comprises 15 residues.

The chain combines TRBV30 with TRBJ1-5, with a weak D call TRBD1 (6 bases). The V gene lost 0 bases and the J gene lost 10 bases, with 13 bases spanning the gap. Germline lookup yields CDR1 GTSNPN and CDR2 SVGIG (reference sequence). This CDR3 spans 13 amino acids. The CDR3 region has the DNA TGTGCCTGGAGTGTAGGGGGGCGCGGTCCCCAGCATTTT. It yields the protein CAWSVGGRGPQHF.

The chain is built from TRBV5-6 and TRBJ1-1; D call uncertain. V lost 3 bases and J 4 bases, leaving 4 bases between the germline ends. CDR1 is SGHDT, CDR2 YYEEEE, per germline. The CDR3 is 11 residues long. The CDR3 region has the DNA TGTGCCAGCAGCTACGCCACTGAAGCTTTCTTT. This gives the protein CASSYATEAFF.

V and J are TRBV10-1 and TRBJ1-2; D is possibly TRBD1 (6 bases). This CDR3 is 14 amino acids long. Trimming removed 5 bases from V and 4 bases from J, with 14 bases in between. The germline V gene encodes CDR1 WNHNN and CDR2 SYGVQD (reference sequence). The CDR3 DNA reads TGCGCCAGCAGTCCCGGGACATGCTTCTATGGCTACACCTTC. This encodes CASSPGTCFYGYTF.

This clone was counted a few times. The rearrangement uses TRBV25-1 and TRBJ2-7; D possibly corresponds to TRBD2 (5 bases). Trimming took 3 bases from V and 2 from J, leaving 11 bases between them. Germline assignment: CDR1 MGHDK and CDR2 SYGVNS. The CDR3 loop spans 14 amino acids. Written as DNA, the CDR3 is TGTGCCAGCAGTGATAGCAGAGGGCCCTACGAGCAGTACTTC. This codes for CASSDSRGPYEQYF.

V gene TRBV7-2 combines with J gene TRBJ2-3; D uncertain. The germline CDR1 and CDR2 sequences are SGHTA and FQGNSA. With 5 bases removed from V and 1 base from J, the gap between germline ends came to 13 bases. There are 15 residues in the CDR3. DNA of the CDR3: TGTGCCAGCAGCCGACCTGGGTTAGGCACAGATACGCAGTATTTT. This sequence encodes CASSRPGLGTDTQYF. The complete variable domain, with remaining parts taken from reference TRBV7-2 and TRBJ2-3, reads GAGVSQSPSNKVTEKGKDVELRCDPISGHTALYWYRQSLGQGLEFLIYFQGNSAPDKSGLPSDRFSAERTGGSVSTLTIQRTQQEDSAVYLCASSRPGLGTDTQYFGPGTRLTVL.

This clone was seen a few times. The rearrangement joins TRBV19 to TRBJ2-3, with D unclear. Germline CDR1 and CDR2: LNHDA and SQIVND (reference sequence). This CDR3 is built from 14 residues. The V gene lost 2 bases and the J gene lost 4 bases, with 10 bases spanning the gap. CDR3 protein: CASSIYLHADTQYF. DNA of the CDR3: TGTGCCAGTAGTATATACCTCCATGCAGATACGCAGTATTTT.

The rearrangement uses TRBV7-9 and TRBJ2-2; the match to TRBD2 covers 9 bases. The CDR3 extends over 16 amino acids. CDR1 is SEHNR, CDR2 FQNEAQ, per germline (reference sequence). V lost 5 bases, J lost 1 base, and 5 bases stayed unmatched. The CDR3 sequence: CASSERLAENTGELFF. The CDR3 DNA sequence: TGTGCCAGCAGCGAGAGACTAGCGGAGAACACCGGGGAGCTGTTTTTT.

This chain links TRBV28 with TRBJ2-7, with 8 bases aligning to TRBD2. The CDR3 totals 15 residues. Per the germline V gene, CDR1 is MDHEN and CDR2 is SYDVKM. V lost 3 bases to trimming and J lost 2 bases; unmatched junction nucleotides: 6. The CDR3 here is CASSFISGSPYEQYF. DNA of the CDR3: TGTGCCAGCAGTTTCATAAGCGGGAGCCCCTACGAGCAGTACTTC.

The rearrangement joins TRBV15 to TRBJ2-1; maybe TRBD1 (6 bases). Germline V CDR1 and CDR2: LNHNV, YYDKDF (reference sequence). The CDR3 has 15 amino acids. V was trimmed by 0 bases and J by 5 bases, leaving 11 bases between them. The CDR3 here is CATSRDRGYDNEQFF. The CDR3 region has the DNA TGTGCCACCAGCAGAGACAGGGGATATGACAATGAGCAGTTCTTC. Drawing the rest from reference TRBV15 and TRBJ2-1, the complete variable domain is DAMVIQNPRYQVTQFGKPVTLSCSQTLNHNVMYWYQQKSSQAPKLLFHYYDKDFNNEADTPDNFQSRRPNTSFCFLDIRSPGLGDTAMYLCATSRDRGYDNEQFFGPGTRLTVL.

The sample holds a few counts of this clone. This chain links TRBV7-2 with TRBJ2-2; D not resolved. CDR3 size: 12 residues. The V gene's germline CDR1 is SGHTA and CDR2 FQGNSA. V lost 4 bases, J lost 13 bases, and 13 bases lay in between. DNA for the CDR3: TGTGCCAGCAGCTCCCCATCCCTTGGGCTGTTTTTT. Translating it yields CASSSPSLGLFF.

Concerning this clone itself: This same CDR3 is encoded by further DNA sequences in the sample. The rearrangement links TRBV28 to TRBJ2-7; no clear D gene. The germline CDR1 and CDR2 sequences are MDHEN and SYDVKM. The CDR3 runs 12 residues. V was trimmed by 3 bases and J by 2 bases, leaving 5 bases between them. The CDR3, as DNA: TGTGCCAGCAGTTTGACCACCTACGAGCAGTACTTC. This sequence encodes CASSLTTYEQYF.

This clone was picked up a small number of times. The chain employs TRBV5-1 and TRBJ2-7; TRBD2 matches 16 bases. Germline V gene lookup returns CDR1 SGHRS and CDR2 YFSETQ. The CDR3 consists of 15 residues. V gave up 4 bases and J gave up 4 bases; unmatched junction bases: 2. The CDR3 nucleotides are TGCGCCAGCAGCCTGGGACTAGCGGGAGGGTACGAGCAGTACTTC. This sequence encodes CASSLGLAGGYEQYF.

This sequence joins TRBV19 and TRBJ1-1; D perhaps matches TRBD1 (5 bases). The CDR3 totals 14 residues. Germline CDR1 is LNHDA and CDR2 is SQIVND (reference sequence). V was pared by 5 bases and J by 1 base, with 11 bases between. The CDR3 is CASSLDKKNTEAFF. The CDR3 nucleotides are TGTGCCAGTAGTCTGGACAAGAAGAACACTGAAGCTTTCTTT. The full variable domain, its missing parts supplied by reference TRBV19 and TRBJ1-1, is DGGITQSPKYLFRKEGQNVTLSCEQNLNHDAMYWYRQDPGQGLRLIYYSQIVNDFQKGDIAEGYSVSREKKESFPLTVTSAQKNPTAFYLCASSLDKKNTEAFFGQGTRLTVV.

V and J are TRBV19 and TRBJ1-2; 8 bases agree with TRBD1. The CDR3 covers 15 residues. Germline trimming cut 2 bases from V and 2 bases from J; bases unmatched to any gene: 4. Germline CDR1 reads LNHDA; CDR2 reads SQIVND (reference sequence). CDR3 protein: CASSIRQGLNYGYTF. DNA for the CDR3: TGTGCCAGTAGTATACGACAGGGGTTAAACTATGGCTACACCTTC.

This clone was counted between two and nine times. The rearrangement joins TRBV7-8 to TRBJ2-1; D is uncertain. CDR1 and CDR2 (germline): SGHVS, FQNEAQ. The CDR3 runs to 16 residues. V was pared by 1 base and J by 8 bases, with 18 bases between. DNA for the CDR3: TGTGCCAGCAGCTTAGATTCAGCGAGCGCCTTGCATGAGCAGTTCTTC. Amino acid sequence: CASSLDSASALHEQFF.

The chain has TRBV4-2 and TRBJ2-7; 10 bases fit TRBD2. V dropped 0 bases and J dropped 0; count of bases not matched to a gene: 5. CDR1 is LGHNA and CDR2 is YNFKEQ in the germline V gene. The CDR3 loop spans 17 amino acids. The CDR3 loop reads CASSQDLAGAYSYEQYF. CDR3 bases: TGTGCCAGCAGCCAAGACCTAGCGGGAGCTTACTCCTACGAGCAGTACTTC.

Here the CDR3 DNA reads TGCAGCATTACGGGGACAGAGAATGAAAAACTGTTTTTT. Protein: CSITGTENEKLFF. The chain couples TRBV29-1 to TRBJ1-4, with 7 bases identical to TRBD1. The junction had 8 bases not matched to a gene; V was cut back by 8 bases and J by 5 bases. Germline V gene sequence: CDR1 SQVTM, CDR2 ANQGSEA. The CDR3 has 13 residues. Using reference TRBV29-1 and TRBJ1-4 for the parts outside the CDR3, the full variable domain is SAVISQKPSRDICQRGTSLTIQCQVDSQVTMMFWYRQQPGQSLTLIATANQGSEATYESGFVIDKFPISRPNLTFSTLTVSNMSPEDSSIYLCSITGTENEKLFFGSGTQLSVL.

The J gene is TRBJ2-1, the V gene TRBV6-5, with TRBD1 as a possible D gene (5 bases). Germline-derived CDR1 and CDR2 are MNHEY and SVGAGI. The V gene lost 4 bases and the J gene lost 13 bases, with 14 bases spanning the gap. The CDR3 extends over 12 amino acids. The CDR3 reads CASSSGFGQQFF. CDR3 bases: TGTGCCAGCAGTTCAGGGTTTGGCCAACAGTTCTTC.

The gene calls are TRBV18 and TRBJ2-7; D uncertain. The CDR3 totals 12 residues. Germline CDR1 reads KGHSH; CDR2 reads LQKENI. V was cut by 2 bases and J by 4 bases, with 6 bases left in between. This CDR3 reads CASSPAGYEQYF. CDR3 nucleotide sequence: TGTGCCAGCTCACCAGCCGGATACGAGCAGTACTTC.

The V gene is TRBV28, the J gene TRBJ1-2, with 8 nucleotides matching TRBD1. The CDR3 extends over 14 amino acids. CDR1 MDHEN and CDR2 SYDVKM come from the germline V gene. The ends lost 3 bases at V and 7 bases at J; junction bases unmatched: 7. The CDR3 coding sequence is TGTGCCAGCAGTTTTCAGGGGGCGGAAGTTGGCTACACCTTC. It translates to CASSFQGAEVGYTF.

The chain uses TRBV9 and TRBJ2-3; D might be TRBD2 (6 bases). The length of the CDR3 is 15 residues. V lost 0 bases and J 8 bases, leaving 16 bases between the germline ends. Germline assignment: CDR1 SGDLS and CDR2 YYNGEE. The CDR3, as DNA: TGTGCCAGCAGCGTAGTCGTTTCCCGCGGGGCTACGCAGTATTTT. Its protein is CASSVVVSRGATQYF.

This chain joins TRBV19 and TRBJ2-7; D call uncertain. This CDR3 region has 15 residues. V was cut by 1 base and J by 4 bases, with 14 bases left in between. Germline assignment: CDR1 LNHDA and CDR2 SQIVND (reference sequence). The CDR3 region has the DNA TGTGCCAGTAGTATAGGTGCAGATCCTCGGTACGAGCAGTACTTC. This codes for CASSIGADPRYEQYF.